The 20 T cell receptor beta chains given below trace back to one sample, sequenced in a study of T cell responses to AZD1222 COVID-19 vaccine. The protocol was immunoSEQ multiplex PCR, while the TCRdb copy is restricted to in-frame clones and leaves out a portion. The sample lists roughly 130,000 clones, around nine tenths seen once, with 1.5% to 2% in the top ten. The specimen was peripheral blood, collected on day 0 of AZD1222 vaccination. All receptors come from an adult in good health.

CDR3: CASSQVVGFRGGNTIYF. CDR3 DNA sequence: TGCGCCAGCAGCCAAGTTGTCGGGTTTCGAGGAGGAAACACCATATATTTT. The chain uses TRBV4-1 and TRBJ1-3; D unresolved. V lost 1 base, J lost 4 bases, and 17 bases lay in between. The germline V gene has CDR1 MGHRA and CDR2 YSYEKL. This CDR3 is built from 17 residues.

This clone was found once. The rearrangement uses TRBV20-1 and TRBJ1-2; D is ambiguous. V lost 3 bases to trimming and J lost 4 bases, with 3 bases between them. Germline V gives CDR1 DFQATT, CDR2 SNEGSKA (reference sequence). The CDR3 runs to 10 residues. The CDR3 DNA reads TGCAGTGCTAGCGCCTATGGCTACACCTTC. It yields the protein CSASAYGYTF.

The rearrangement links TRBV28 to TRBJ1-4; D is uncertain. V was pared by 6 bases and J by 5 bases, with 4 bases between. Germline loops: CDR1 MDHEN, CDR2 SYDVKM. This CDR3 comprises 11 residues. Here the CDR3 DNA reads TGTGCCAGCAGGGGGAATGAAAAACTGTTTTTT. The encoded protein is CASRGNEKLFF.

The V and J genes are TRBV6-5 and TRBJ2-1; D call uncertain. This CDR3 region has 15 residues. CDR1 is MNHEY, CDR2 SVGAGI, per germline. V lost 3 bases and J lost 1, with 10 bases in between. The CDR3 loop is CASSYGDGSYNEQFF. In DNA, the CDR3 is TGTGCCAGCAGTTATGGCGACGGATCCTACAATGAGCAGTTCTTC.

This clone has only one observation. The chain joins TRBV15 to TRBJ1-2; D is perhaps TRBD1 (5 bases). This CDR3 spans 15 amino acids. Trimming left V 1 base short and J 4 bases short, with 13 bases between. CDR1 is LNHNV and CDR2 is YYDKDF in the germline V gene (reference sequence). The DNA for the CDR3 is TGTGCCACCAGCAGAGTGCAGGGAGCTGGCTATGGCTACACCTTC. Protein product: CATSRVQGAGYGYTF.

The chain carries TRBV19 and TRBJ1-5; TRBD1 matches at 7 bases. The CDR3 is made up of 15 amino acids. Germline CDR1 and CDR2: LNHDA and SQIVND (reference sequence). The V gene end was trimmed by 5 bases and the J gene end by 0 bases; junction bases not matched to a gene: 4. CDR3 in DNA: TGTGCCAGTAGTTGGGACAGTGATAGCAATCAGCCCCAGCATTTT. Translated: CASSWDSDSNQPQHF.

The rearrangement joins TRBV12-3 or TRBV12-4 to TRBJ2-1; 7 nucleotides agree with TRBD1. J gave up 12 bases and V 6 bases, and 8 bases lay outside the gene matches. The CDR3 is 12 residues long. In nucleotides, the CDR3 is TGTGCCAGCAGCCCCGGGACAGAGGCGCAGTTCTTC. Translating gives CASSPGTEAQFF.

The chain carries TRBV2 and TRBJ1-1, with 7 bases aligning to TRBD1. Germline assignment: CDR1 SNHLY and CDR2 FYNNEI. V trimming: 3 bases; J trimming: 2 bases; junction bases outside the gene matches: 6. The CDR3 length is 15 residues. CDR3 loop: CASSEEGAINTEAFF. In DNA, the CDR3 is TGTGCCAGCAGTGAGGAGGGGGCTATAAACACTGAAGCTTTCTTT.

This chain links TRBV7-9 with TRBJ2-5; 7 bases fit TRBD2. Germline CDR1 and CDR2: SEHNR and FQNEAQ (reference sequence). The CDR3 spans 14 residues. V lost 3 bases and J lost 1; bases outside the gene matches: 2. The CDR3 nucleotides are TGTGCCAGCAGCTTGGCGGGAGCCCAAGAGACCCAGTACTTC. This encodes CASSLAGAQETQYF.

The genes are TRBV24-1 and TRBJ1-2, with D unclear. The CDR3 runs to 13 residues. V was shortened by 4 bases and J by 8 bases, with 13 bases between the two germline ends. Germline V gives CDR1 KGHDR, CDR2 SFDVKD. The CDR3 region is CATSDPPLGGYTF. The CDR3 DNA reads TGTGCCACCAGTGACCCGCCCTTAGGGGGCTACACCTTC.

V usage is TRBV5-1 and J usage is TRBJ1-1; no firm D call. The CDR3 runs 13 residues. Trimming removed 5 bases at V and 2 bases at J, with 10 bases between. The V gene's germline CDR1 is SGHRS and CDR2 YFSETQ. CDR3 sequence: CASSSQTNTEAFF. The CDR3 coding sequence is TGCGCCAGCAGTTCCCAGACCAACACTGAAGCTTTCTTT.

V and J are TRBV29-1 and TRBJ1-4, with a tentative D call TRBD1 (6 bases). Germline V gene lookup returns CDR1 SQVTM and CDR2 ANQGSEA. The CDR3 sequence is 15 residues long. The DNA of the CDR3 is TGCACCGTAGGTCGAGGATCTGGGGGCGATGAAAAACTGTTTTTT. It translates to CTVGRGSGGDEKLFF.

The chain recombines TRBV9 with TRBJ2-1; maybe TRBD2 (5 bases). The CDR3 contains 15 residues. Germline V gives CDR1 SGDLS, CDR2 YYNGEE. Trimming left V 0 bases short and J 5 bases short, with 12 bases between. The CDR3 DNA reads as TGTGCCAGCAGCGTAGGTGGGAGCGCCCACAATGAGCAGTTCTTC. Translation: CASSVGGSAHNEQFF. Full variable domain (missing parts from reference TRBV9 and TRBJ2-1): DSGVTQTPKHLITATGQRVTLRCSPRSGDLSVYWYQQSLDQGLQFLIQYYNGEERAKGNILERFSAQQFPDLHSELNLSSLELGDSALYFCASSVGGSAHNEQFFGPGTRLTVL.

This sequence joins TRBV3-1 (or the pseudogene TRBV3-2) and TRBJ2-3, with D possibly TRBD2 on 6 matching bases. Trimming took off 0 bases at V and 2 bases at J, with 18 bases between the two ends. The germline V gene encodes CDR1 LGHDT and CDR2 YNNKEL (reference sequence). The CDR3 extends over 18 amino acids. CDR3 in amino acids: CASSQETGGEAYTDTQYF. CDR3 DNA: TGTGCCAGCAGCCAAGAGACCGGGGGAGAAGCCTACACAGATACGCAGTATTTT.

The chain uses TRBV19 and TRBJ2-1, with unresolved D. CDR3 length: 14 amino acids. Per germline, CDR1 LNHDA and CDR2 SQIVND (reference sequence). The V end lost 7 bases, the J end lost 4 bases, and 14 bases lay between the germline ends. CDR3 nucleotides: TGTGCCAGTACCTCGGGTCGCTATTACAATGAGCAGTTCTTC. It yields the protein CASTSGRYYNEQFF.

The J gene is TRBJ1-2, the V gene TRBV5-6; D uncertain. The germline CDR1 and CDR2 sequences are SGHDT and YYEEEE. This CDR3 contains 13 residues. V lost 4 bases to trimming and J lost 5 bases, with 12 bases between them. CDR3 coding DNA: TGTGCCAGCAGCCCTGGACGAGGTTATGGCTACACCTTC. This translates into CASSPGRGYGYTF. Full variable domain (rest looked up from reference TRBV5-6 and TRBJ1-2): DAGVTQSPTHLIKTRGQQVTLRCSPKSGHDTVSWYQQALGQGPQFIFQYYEEEERQRGNFPDRFSGHQFPNYSSELNVNALLLGDSALYLCASSPGRGYGYTFGSGTRLTVV.

The chain carries TRBV6-6 and TRBJ1-5; possibly TRBD1 for D (5 bases). Trimming shortened V by 2 bases and J by 1 base, and 9 bases separated the two germline ends. The CDR3 is made up of 15 amino acids. The germline gives CDR1 MNHNY, CDR2 SVGAGI (reference sequence). The CDR3 DNA reads TGTGCCAGCAGTTACACGGGACTAAGCAATCAGCCCCAGCATTTT. It codes for CASSYTGLSNQPQHF.

The chain links TRBV4-3 to TRBJ2-1; TRBD2 matches at 10 bases. Germline V gene lookup returns CDR1 LGHNA and CDR2 YSLEER. V lost 0 bases and J lost 6; bases outside the gene matches: 8. The CDR3 sequence is 17 residues long. As DNA, the CDR3 is TGCGCCAGCAGCCAAGACGGGCTAGCGGGAGTCATCAATGAGCAGTTCTTC. This gives the protein CASSQDGLAGVINEQFF.

The rearrangement joins TRBV30 to TRBJ2-7; perhaps TRBD2 as D (6 bases). The V gene lost 8 bases and the J gene lost 2 bases, with 19 bases spanning the gap. The CDR3 has 14 residues. Germline CDR1 is GTSNPN and CDR2 is SVGIG (reference sequence). Here the CDR3 DNA reads TGTGCCGGTGGAGGGCAGAAGGCCACCTACGAGCAGTACTTC. It yields the protein CAGGGQKATYEQYF.

V gene TRBV10-1 combines with J gene TRBJ2-1; 11 bases agree with TRBD2. There are 14 residues in the CDR3. The ends lost 9 bases at V and 9 bases at J; junction bases unmatched: 10. Germline V gene data show CDR1 as WNHNN and CDR2 as SYGVQD (reference sequence). The CDR3 DNA reads as TGCGCCAGTTCGATACTAGCGGGGGATCGTGAGCAGTTCTTC. It is translated as CASSILAGDREQFF.